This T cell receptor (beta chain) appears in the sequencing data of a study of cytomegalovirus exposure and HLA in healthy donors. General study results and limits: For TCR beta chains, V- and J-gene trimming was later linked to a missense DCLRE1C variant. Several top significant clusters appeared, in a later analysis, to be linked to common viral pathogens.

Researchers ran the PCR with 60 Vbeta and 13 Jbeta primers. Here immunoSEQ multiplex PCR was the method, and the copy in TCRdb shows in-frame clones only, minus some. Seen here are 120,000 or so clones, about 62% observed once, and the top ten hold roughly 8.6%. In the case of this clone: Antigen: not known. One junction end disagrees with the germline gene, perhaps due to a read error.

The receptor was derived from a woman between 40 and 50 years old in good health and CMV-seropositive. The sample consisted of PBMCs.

The CDR3 is CVSRGQGAINTEAFF. The CDR3, as DNA: TGTGTCAGCAGGGGACAGGGGGCGATCAACACTGAAGCTTTCTTT. J is TRBJ1-1 and V is TRBV2; 12 positions agree with TRBD1. Germline values: CDR1 SNHLY, CDR2 FYNNEI. The CDR3 consists of 15 residues.